The sequence of this TCR beta chain was determined in a study of Ad26.COV2.S vaccination and SARS-CoV-2 variants. Study context: Among those in the COV1001 Ad26.COV2.S trial arm was the donor. In the study, Ad26.COV2.S was injected intramuscularly once, or twice 56 days apart.

The treatment here: 15 to 20 received Ad26.COV2.S at low or high dose, single or two shots; roughly five received placebo; per-sample allocation not given. Specimens were obtained on day 63 following the first vaccine or placebo injection. Its platform was an Ad26 vector, and its expressed antigen was Wuhan-strain SARS-CoV-2 spike. Note on this clone: The antigen remains undetermined.

Study results and caveats: Vaccinees displayed broader spike-specific TCR repertoires than placebo recipients.

The V gene's germline CDR1 is LGHNA and CDR2 YSLEER. The CDR3 has 15 amino acids. The V and J ends lost 5 bases and 10 bases, in that order; junction bases with no gene match: 9. Using immunoSEQ multiplex PCR, the repertoire was profiled, and TCRdb retains in-frame clones only, with some absent. Among approximately 410,000 clones listed, approximately 90% were seen once. The clonotype was recovered from a person aged 18-65 years who received the Ad26.COV2.S COVID-19 vaccine or a placebo. The input for sequencing was peripheral blood, taken in a trial of Ad26.COV2.S vaccine versus placebo. The chain is built from TRBV4-3 and TRBJ2-1, with 12 bases fitting TRBD2. CDR3 in DNA: TGCGCCAGCAGCGAGCTAGCGGGGGGGCCTGGGGAGCAGTTCTTC. This gives the protein CASSELAGGPGEQFF.